The source of this T cell receptor (beta chain) is a study of shared T cell receptors in the human thymus (dated by TCRdb to about 2021). As for the study more broadly: The study investigated the way shared, self-reactive T-cell receptor alpha chains are produced in the human thymus.

Libraries were constructed by the immunoSEQ multiplex PCR assay. TCRdb limited this immuneACCESS table to in-frame rearrangements with V and J called. A share of clones is missing; checked studies link under half to unresolved V genes, and the rest is unexplained. Recorded for this sample are 700,000 or so clones; approximately 83% of them occurred a single time. The top ten hold under 0.012% of the sample. As concerns this clone: Its recognized antigen is unknown. Per-base quality was not reported, and no clone a single base away is much larger than it.

The junction carries 5 bases between V and J, which are trimmed by 2 bases and 4 bases respectively. The germline V gene provides CDR1 MGHDK and CDR2 SYGVNS. The CDR3 holds 13 amino acids from the cysteine to the phenylalanine. Only CDR3 DNA is held: 39 bases, read in frame from base 1. This sample also belongs to another study, concerning human thymus T cells. The other study reports the following: The donors were immunologically healthy infants in Finland who had open corrective cardiac surgery for congenital heart defects. The thymus tissue came from surgical resects taken out during corrective cardiac surgery. Biased V and J gene segment usage appeared to be present in both thymic and peripheral blood repertoires. The related research reported highly overlapping thymic TCR repertoires among unrelated individuals. TCR alpha and beta repertoires from about eight infant thymus samples and a few related peripheral blood samples were characterized in the study. The cohort included more than 5 male and a couple of female infants, with donor ages spanning 7 to 244 days. After being mechanically released from the tissue, thymocytes were kept at -70 degrees C in pellets of about 8.5-32 million cells. A QIAsymphony instrument was used to extract genomic DNA from frozen cell pellets. The immunoSEQ multiplex PCR assay was used to amplify the TCRB and TCRAD loci from a standardized quantity of quality-controlled genomic DNA. The amplicons spanned the V(D)J region and were long enough to cover the CDR3 and allow V and J genes to be identified. Amplicon sequencing was performed on an Illumina platform through the commercial immunoSEQ service. Primer bias and sequencing errors were corrected using previously described methods, and TCRAD and TCRB definitions followed the IMGT database. Analysis of the repertoires was done with immunoSEQ Analyzer 3.0 and VDJTools and included basic statistics, V/J segment usage, diversity estimates, rarefaction and pairwise overlap. To estimate diversity, the Chao1, ChaoE, Efron-Thisted, Shannon and inverse Simpson indices were applied, and diversity was also estimated on datasets down-sampled to the smallest sample. For repertoire overlap, CDR3 nucleotide sequence, V gene and J gene had to match strictly, and clustering was done by Jaccard-based multidimensional scaling. Thymus samples yielded on average roughly 790,000 unique TCRB clonotypes, compared with 80,000 to 95,000 from blood samples.

The sequence is built from TRBV25-1 and TRBJ1-4, with the D gene call left open. The TCR was taken from a girl under three years old with a congenital heart defect. Donor details come from another sample of the same person, matched by shared clones. Source material: thymocytes. The DNA sequence is given as TGTGCCAGCAGTGAACAGTTTAATGAAAAACTGTTTTTT. It encodes CASSEQFNEKLFF.